The 14 T cell receptor beta chains below come from one sample, sequenced in a study of blood T cell repertoires in COVID-19. Sequencing used immunoSEQ multiplex PCR; TCRdb keeps in-frame clones, though not all of them. The table shows about 44,000 clones, with around 87% occurring only once. Input material: peripheral blood. These receptor sequences come from a woman of 80 years or more in a cohort sampled during active or convalescent COVID-19.

The chain couples TRBV7-4 to TRBJ2-1; D gene ambiguous. Trimming stripped 5 bases from V and 7 bases from J, with 9 bases between. Germline V gene sequence: CDR1 SGHVT, CDR2 SQSDAQ. This CDR3 spans 12 amino acids. CDR3 amino acids: CASSRAKNEQFF. As DNA, the CDR3 is TGTGCCAGCAGCCGAGCCAAAAATGAGCAGTTCTTC. Variable domain in full (rest from reference TRBV7-4 and TRBJ2-1): GAGVSQSPRYKVAKRGRDVALRCDSISGHVTLYWYRQTLGQGSEVLTYSQSDAQRDKSGRPSGRFSAERPERSVSTLKIQRTEQGDSAVYLCASSRAKNEQFFGPGTRLTVL.

This chain connects TRBV5-1 to TRBJ1-2, with unresolved D. Germline assignment: CDR1 SGHRS and CDR2 YFSETQ. This CDR3 comprises 14 residues. Trimming removed 1 base from V and 3 bases from J, with 10 bases in between. For the CDR3, the DNA is TGCGCCAGCAGCTTGATCCCGGGTGACTATGGCTACACCTTC. Its protein product is CASSLIPGDYGYTF.

This chain uses TRBV10-3 with TRBJ1-6; 7 positions match TRBD1. In germline, CDR1 is ENHRY, CDR2 SYGVKD. With 2 bases clipped from V and 6 bases from J, the junction kept 4 bases outside the gene matches. The CDR3 has 15 amino acids. The CDR3 loop is CAISEGQGGNSPLHF. The CDR3 nucleotides are TGTGCCATCAGTGAGGGGCAGGGGGGTAATTCACCCCTCCACTTT.

The V gene is TRBV6-1, the J gene TRBJ1-3; no reliable D call. The CDR3 totals 14 residues. From germline, CDR1 is MNHNS and CDR2 SASEGT. V lost 3 bases to trimming and J lost 0 bases, with 6 bases between them. In nucleotides, the CDR3 is TGTGCCAGCAGTGACAGTTTCTCTGGAAACACCATATATTTT. This gives the protein CASSDSFSGNTIYF.

V and J are TRBV3-1 (or the pseudogene TRBV3-2) and TRBJ1-1; unclear D gene. V gave up 2 bases and J gave up 2 bases, with 9 bases separating them. The germline V gene has CDR1 LGHDT and CDR2 YNNKEL (reference sequence). The CDR3 is made up of 14 amino acids. CDR3 bases: TGTGCCAGCAGCCAAACACACCGTAACACTGAAGCTTTCTTT. Its translation is CASSQTHRNTEAFF.

V gene TRBV7-2 combines with J gene TRBJ2-5, with a weak D call TRBD2 (5 bases). Germline assignment: CDR1 SGHTA and CDR2 FQGNSA. The CDR3 covers 16 residues. V lost 1 base, J lost 4 bases, and 16 bases lay in between. For the CDR3, the DNA is TGTGCCAGCAGCTTAGGCGCGGGTCAAGCCCTAGAGACCCAGTACTTC. The encoded protein is CASSLGAGQALETQYF.

This chain joins TRBV6-2 or TRBV6-3 and TRBJ2-1, with 8 bases fitting TRBD2. The CDR3 covers 16 residues. The ends lost 2 bases at V and 8 bases at J; junction bases unmatched: 11. Germline-derived CDR1 and CDR2 are MNHEY and SVGEGT. CDR3 protein: CASSYAGGRRWDEQFF. The CDR3 DNA reads TGTGCCAGCAGTTACGCGGGAGGTCGGCGGTGGGATGAGCAGTTCTTC.

The sample holds one count of this clone. This chain joins TRBV5-1 and TRBJ1-1, with D perhaps matching TRBD1 (6 bases). Germline V gives CDR1 SGHRS, CDR2 YFSETQ. The CDR3 has 14 amino acids. The V end was cut by 0 bases, the J end by 1 base, with 7 bases between. This chain's CDR3 is CASSLGTANTEAFF. The CDR3 bases are TGCGCCAGCAGCTTGGGGACAGCGAACACTGAAGCTTTCTTT.

This chain connects TRBV4-3 to TRBJ1-5; weak D call: TRBD1 (5 bases). In germline, CDR1 is LGHNA, CDR2 YSLEER. The CDR3 contains 14 residues. V was shortened by 1 base and J by 8 bases, with 12 bases between the two germline ends. The CDR3 DNA sequence: TGCGCCAGCAGCCAAGGACAGCGAATGGAGCCCCAGCATTTT. Protein sequence: CASSQGQRMEPQHF.

The V gene is TRBV6-5, the J gene TRBJ2-7; TRBD2 is a possible D gene (6 bases). Germline V gene lookup returns CDR1 MNHEY and CDR2 SVGAGI. The CDR3 totals 14 residues. Trimming stripped 4 bases from V and 4 bases from J, with 14 bases between. In DNA, the CDR3 is TGTGCCAGCAGTTCGCGGAGGGGCGGTTACGAGCAGTACTTC. Its protein product is CASSSRRGGYEQYF.

V gene TRBV3-1 (or the pseudogene TRBV3-2) combines with J gene TRBJ2-3; TRBD2 aligns across 10 bases. Losses at the gene ends were 8 bases for V and 5 bases for J; bases not matched to a gene: 7. Germline V lookup: CDR1 LGHDT, CDR2 YNNKEL (reference sequence). The CDR3 sequence is 14 residues long. The CDR3 coding sequence is TGTGCCAGCTCCGGTACTAGCGGGATAGATACGCAGTATTTT. Its translation is CASSGTSGIDTQYF.

This clone has only one observation. V is TRBV4-3 and J is TRBJ1-4; D possibly corresponds to TRBD1 (5 bases). Between the trimmed V and J ends, which lost 2 bases and 2 bases, there was a span of 12 bases. Germline V gene sequence: CDR1 LGHNA, CDR2 YSLEER. CDR3 length: 16 amino acids. The CDR3 DNA reads as TGCGCCAGCAGCCAACTACACGGGGGGACTAATGAAAAACTGTTTTTT. This codes for CASSQLHGGTNEKLFF.

J is TRBJ2-2 and V is TRBV9; D not certain. With 4 bases removed from V and 0 bases from J, the gap between germline ends came to 7 bases. Germline V gene lookup returns CDR1 SGDLS and CDR2 YYNGEE. This CDR3 is 14 amino acids long. The CDR3 bases are TGTGCCAGCAGCCGACTGGCGAACACCGGGGAGCTGTTTTTT. Protein product: CASSRLANTGELFF.

This clone has only a few counts. DNA for the CDR3: TGTGCCAGCAGCATCGAGGGTGCGGCCCTCCACTTT. Its protein product is CASSIEGAALHF. This chain connects TRBV5-5 to TRBJ1-6; no clear D gene. V lost 4 bases to trimming and J lost 14 bases, with 13 bases between them. The V gene's germline CDR1 is SGHKS and CDR2 YYEKEE (reference sequence). The CDR3 spans 12 residues.